Below are 29 T cell receptor beta chains sequenced from a single sample in a study of T cells after yellow fever vaccination. TCRdb redid the calling of the 5' RACE reads with MiXCR, one entry per CDR3 protein. The sample shows some 260,000 distinct CDR3 sequences, approximately 5.2% of them seen only once. This material consisted of CD4+ T cells sorted from PBMCs, taken on the day of the yellow fever booster vaccination. These receptors were collected from a man between 18 and 35 years old who received the YFV17D yellow fever vaccine.

This clonotype was recorded a few times. The J gene is TRBJ2-3, the V gene TRBV30; D is perhaps TRBD1 (6 bases). The V and J ends lost 4 bases and 5 bases respectively, with 13 bases between them. The CDR3 is 13 amino acids. Germline CDR1 and CDR2: GTSNPN and SVGIG (reference sequence). CDR3 DNA sequence: TGTGCCTGGATTCCCTTGACAGGAGATACGCAGTATTTT. The encoded protein is CAWIPLTGDTQYF.

The table lists this clonotype with many counts. The chain recombines TRBV12-3 or TRBV12-4 with TRBJ1-1; D ambiguous. The CDR3 covers 14 residues. The V end lost 7 bases, the J end lost 1 base, and 13 bases lay between the germline ends. CDR3 nucleotide sequence: TGTGCCAGCACCTTGGGAGGGAAGAACACTGAAGCTTTCTTT. This codes for CASTLGGKNTEAFF.

The V gene is TRBV3-1, the J gene TRBJ2-2, with 8 bases matching TRBD2. V trimming: 2 bases; J trimming: 0 bases; junction bases outside the gene matches: 2. CDR1 LGHDT and CDR2 YNNKEL come from the germline V gene (reference sequence). This CDR3 is built from 16 residues. The CDR3 loop reads CASSQYGGANTGELFF. CDR3 nucleotide sequence: TGTGCCAGCAGCCAATACGGGGGGGCGAACACCGGGGAGCTGTTTTTT.

The table lists this clonotype with a few counts. The chain has TRBV7-8 and TRBJ2-6; no definite D call. The CDR3 spans 16 residues. V was trimmed by 0 bases and J by 0 bases, leaving 6 bases between them. Looked up from germline, CDR1 is SGHVS and CDR2 is FQNEAQ. The CDR3 bases are TGTGCCAGCAGCTTAGCGCACGGCTCTGGGGCCAACGTCCTGACTTTC. Its translation is CASSLAHGSGANVLTF.

This clonotype has a count of ten or more. The CDR3 here is CASSETTGRETQYF. The CDR3 region has the DNA TGCGCCAGCAGCGAGACGACAGGGAGAGAGACCCAGTACTTC. The chain carries TRBV5-1 and TRBJ2-5, with 7 bases matching TRBD1. Trimming at V came to 4 bases and at J to 4 bases, leaving 7 bases not matched to a gene. From germline, CDR1 is SGHRS and CDR2 YFSETQ. The CDR3 has 14 residues. The full variable domain, completed using reference TRBV5-1 and TRBJ2-5, is KAGVTQTPRYLIKTRGQQVTLSCSPISGHRSVSWYQQTPGQGLQFLFEYFSETQRNKGNFPGRFSGRQFSNSRSEMNVSTLELGDSALYLCASSETTGRETQYFGPGTRLLVL.

The chain uses TRBV9 and TRBJ1-4; 8 bases are a match to TRBD1. Germline lookup yields CDR1 SGDLS and CDR2 YYNGEE. J lost 8 bases, V lost 5 bases, and 8 bases had no gene match. The CDR3 runs 14 residues. CDR3: CASSGQGFDEKLFF. In nucleotides, the CDR3 is TGTGCCAGCAGTGGACAGGGATTTGACGAAAAACTGTTTTTT.

This clonotype has ten or more counts. CDR3 residues: CASSYSTGVGNEQFF. Here the CDR3 DNA reads TGTGCCAGCAGTTACTCGACAGGGGTGGGCAATGAGCAGTTCTTC. The V gene is TRBV6-5, the J gene TRBJ2-1; 8 nucleotides agree with TRBD1. This CDR3 has 15 residues. Looked up from germline, CDR1 is MNHEY and CDR2 is SVGAGI. V shed 0 bases, J shed 6 bases, and the junction held 4 bases outside the gene matches.

This clonotype has at least ten counts. The chain links TRBV10-3 to TRBJ2-7; possibly TRBD2 for D (7 bases). The CDR3 consists of 13 residues. Trimming took off 0 bases at V and 7 bases at J, with 10 bases between the two ends. Looked up from germline, CDR1 is ENHRY and CDR2 is SYGVKD. CDR3 protein: CAISESGGREQYF. In DNA form, the CDR3 reads TGTGCCATCAGTGAGTCGGGGGGGCGGGAGCAGTACTTC.

This clonotype was observed at least ten times. This rearrangement joins TRBV12-3 or TRBV12-4 to TRBJ1-5; TRBD1 agrees at 9 bases. With 4 bases clipped from V and 6 bases from J, the junction kept 7 bases outside the gene matches. CDR3 length equals 15 residues. The CDR3 sequence is CASSWGQGFGQPQHF. Written as DNA, the CDR3 is TGTGCCAGCAGTTGGGGACAGGGTTTTGGTCAGCCCCAGCATTTT.

This clonotype was found a few times. The chain couples TRBV27 to TRBJ2-5, with 11 positions matching TRBD2. This CDR3 region has 18 residues. V was clipped by 5 bases and J by 0 bases; unmatched bases: 11. The germline CDR1 and CDR2 sequences are MNHEY and SMNVEV (reference sequence). DNA of the CDR3: TGTGCCAGCAGTCCTGGGCTAGCGGGGGGAAACTACCAAGAGACCCAGTACTTC. The encoded protein is CASSPGLAGGNYQETQYF.

This chain links TRBV18 with TRBJ2-7, with 9 bases matching TRBD2. Germline V gene data show CDR1 as KGHSH and CDR2 as LQKENI. This CDR3 region has 15 residues. After removal of 3 bases from V and 3 bases from J, the junction contained 6 bases not matched to a gene. This CDR3 reads CASSPLAGVDYEQYF. The CDR3 DNA reads as TGTGCCAGCTCACCCTTAGCGGGGGTAGACTACGAGCAGTACTTC.

This clonotype was observed a handful of times. The chain carries TRBV11-2 and TRBJ2-1, with D hard to call. Trimming left V 0 bases short and J 10 bases short, with 10 bases between. The CDR3 runs to 13 residues. From germline, CDR1 is SGHAT and CDR2 FQNNGV. CDR3 nucleotides: TGTGCCAGCAGCTTAGAACCCGGGTTGGAGCAGTTCTTC. Residues: CASSLEPGLEQFF.

At least ten counts were recorded for this clonotype. The chain couples TRBV5-1 to TRBJ2-3; 7 nucleotides line up with TRBD1. Trimming at V came to 0 bases and at J to 1 base, leaving 2 bases not matched to a gene. Germline V gene data show CDR1 as SGHRS and CDR2 as YFSETQ. The CDR3 covers 15 residues. This CDR3 reads CASSLDTGGTDTQYF. The CDR3 DNA sequence: TGCGCCAGCAGCTTGGATACAGGGGGCACAGATACGCAGTATTTT.

This chain uses TRBV19 with TRBJ2-2; no clear D gene. Germline CDR1 reads LNHDA; CDR2 reads SQIVND (reference sequence). The length of the CDR3 is 15 residues. Trimming left V 5 bases short and J 8 bases short, with 18 bases between. For the CDR3, the DNA is TGTGCCAGTAGTGCCGACCCCCGACTGGGGGGGGAGCTGTTTTTT. As protein: CASSADPRLGGELFF. Looking up the rest from reference TRBV19 and TRBJ2-2 gives the full variable domain: DGGITQSPKYLFRKEGQNVTLSCEQNLNHDAMYWYRQDPGQGLRLIYYSQIVNDFQKGDIAEGYSVSREKKESFPLTVTSAQKNPTAFYLCASSADPRLGGELFFGEGSRLTVL.

This CDR3 is CASEGLQETQYF. The CDR3 region has the DNA TGTGCGAGCGAAGGTCTGCAAGAGACCCAGTACTTC. This chain links TRBV28 with TRBJ2-5; D is uncertain. Germline-derived CDR1 and CDR2 are MDHEN and SYDVKM. CDR3 size: 12 residues.

This clonotype was observed a handful of times. V is TRBV4-1 and J is TRBJ1-2; 8 bases are shared with TRBD1. Germline V gene data show CDR1 as MGHRA and CDR2 as YSYEKL. After removal of 4 bases from V and 5 bases from J, the junction contained 9 bases not matched to a gene. The CDR3 totals 15 residues. This CDR3 reads CASSPRGDRPYGYTF. As DNA, the CDR3 is TGCGCCAGCAGCCCCCGCGGGGACAGGCCTTATGGCTACACCTTC.

The table lists this clonotype with many counts. The genes are TRBV18 and TRBJ2-7; 8 nucleotides agree with TRBD1. This CDR3 spans 14 amino acids. CDR1 is KGHSH, CDR2 LQKENI, per germline. The ends lost 3 bases at V and 4 bases at J; junction bases unmatched: 5. The CDR3 loop reads CASSPSGQEYEQYF. DNA for the CDR3: TGTGCCAGCTCACCCTCGGGACAGGAATACGAGCAGTACTTC.

This clonotype came up many times. The V and J genes are TRBV4-2 and TRBJ2-3; no clear D. CDR3 length equals 14 residues. Germline V gene lookup returns CDR1 LGHNA and CDR2 YNFKEQ. V lost 1 base and J lost 1, with 6 bases in between. This CDR3 is CASSQAEGTDTQYF. As DNA, the CDR3 is TGTGCCAGCAGCCAAGCGGAAGGCACAGATACGCAGTATTTT.

This clonotype was picked up a small number of times. The genes are TRBV9 and TRBJ2-6; a possible D gene is TRBD2 (5 bases). Germline values: CDR1 SGDLS, CDR2 YYNGEE. The CDR3 is 15 amino acids. V was clipped by 3 bases and J by 4 bases, with 11 bases between them. The chain's CDR3 is CASSALGRGANVLTF. The CDR3 DNA reads as TGTGCCAGCAGCGCACTAGGGAGAGGGGCCAACGTCCTGACTTTC.

This clonotype was counted only a few times. The genes are TRBV5-1 and TRBJ1-2; 9 bases fit TRBD1. Trimming cost V 2 bases and J 5 bases; bases outside gene matches: 4. The CDR3 has 14 amino acids. CDR1 and CDR2 (germline): SGHRS, YFSETQ. The CDR3 spells CASSFTGGAYGYTF. The CDR3 DNA reads TGCGCCAGCAGCTTTACAGGGGGCGCTTATGGCTACACCTTC.

This clonotype was counted ten times or more. The genes are TRBV6-2 or TRBV6-3 and TRBJ1-1; possibly TRBD1 for D (6 bases). The V gene lost 10 bases and the J gene lost 4 bases, with 16 bases spanning the gap. The CDR3 loop spans 13 amino acids. Germline values: CDR1 MNHEY, CDR2 SVGEGT. The CDR3 reads CATLQGDGTEAFF. The CDR3 DNA reads as TGTGCCACCCTACAGGGAGATGGCACTGAAGCTTTCTTT.

This clonotype was counted many times. The chain has TRBV18 and TRBJ2-7, with D perhaps matching TRBD2 (6 bases). V was trimmed by 2 bases and J by 1 base, leaving 9 bases between them. The CDR3 has 14 amino acids. Germline CDR1 KGHSH, CDR2 LQKENI. The chain's CDR3 is CASSPAGRSYEQYV. The CDR3 coding sequence is TGTGCCAGCTCACCAGCAGGGAGGTCCTACGAGCAGTACGTC.

This clonotype occurred a few times. The V call is TRBV4-3, the J call TRBJ1-4; no clear D gene. The CDR3 has 18 residues. Germline V gives CDR1 LGHNA, CDR2 YSLEER. The ends were cut back, 0 bases at V and 8 bases at J, with 22 bases in the middle. In DNA, the CDR3 is TGCGCCAGCAGCCAAGAATTAGGCTCGGTCCCTTATGGGGAAAAACTGTTTTTT. Translated: CASSQELGSVPYGEKLFF.

The rearrangement uses TRBV18 and TRBJ1-1; TRBD1 might be the D (5 bases). V lost 4 bases and J 6 bases, leaving 18 bases between the germline ends. The CDR3 length is 15 residues. Looked up from germline, CDR1 is KGHSH and CDR2 is LQKENI. The CDR3 coding sequence is TGTGCCAGCTCACAAATCCGGGACCGAGAACCTGAAGCTTTCTTT. This codes for CASSQIRDREPEAFF.

The chain combines TRBV19 with TRBJ2-2; the D call may be TRBD1 or TRBD2 (6 bases each). CDR1 and CDR2 (germline): LNHDA, SQIVND (reference sequence). Trimming pared 6 bases from V and 6 bases from J, leaving 14 bases between. This CDR3 is built from 14 residues. The CDR3: CASSQAGGPGELFF. The DNA of the CDR3 is TGTGCCAGTAGCCAAGCCGGGGGCCCCGGGGAGCTGTTTTTT.

The V gene is TRBV13, the J gene TRBJ2-3, with 9 bases matching TRBD2. The CDR3 extends over 13 amino acids. V gave up 5 bases and J gave up 4 bases; unmatched junction bases: 1. Looked up from germline, CDR1 is PRHDT and CDR2 is FYEKMQ (reference sequence). The DNA for the CDR3 is TGTGCCAGCAGCGGACTAGCGTCAGATACGCAGTATTTT. This encodes CASSGLASDTQYF.

This clonotype was observed at least ten times. The rearrangement uses TRBV4-3 and TRBJ2-4; D gene uncertain. The CDR3 is 14 amino acids. Germline V lookup: CDR1 LGHNA, CDR2 YSLEER. With 1 base removed from V and 5 bases from J, the gap between germline ends came to 9 bases. CDR3 coding DNA: TGCGCCAGCAGCCAAGGGCCCGCCCAAAACATTCAGTACTTC. It codes for CASSQGPAQNIQYF.

In its sample, this clonotype was seen many times. The chain uses TRBV20-1 and TRBJ1-1; tentatively, D is TRBD1 (6 bases). The CDR3 loop spans 12 amino acids. Per germline, CDR1 DFQATT and CDR2 SNEGSKA (reference sequence). V shed 1 base and J shed 8 bases, with 11 bases lying between them. The CDR3 DNA follows: TGCAGTGCTAGAGGAGGGGGGACGGAAGCTTTCTTT. Translated: CSARGGGTEAFF.

This clonotype showed up just a few times. The chain has TRBV20-1 and TRBJ2-1; TRBD2 might be the D (6 bases). The ends were cut back, 6 bases at V and 7 bases at J, with 16 bases in the middle. Germline CDR1 is DFQATT and CDR2 is SNEGSKA (reference sequence). The CDR3 is 13 residues long. The CDR3 protein is CSAPEGSSNEQFF. The DNA of the CDR3 is TGCAGTGCCCCGGAGGGTAGTTCAAATGAGCAGTTCTTC.